This entry lists 3 T cell receptor beta chains sequenced from one sample in a study of CD4 T cells in relation to SARS-CoV-2 and coronaviruses. Data came from immunoSEQ multiplex PCR; TCRdb stores just in-frame clones and leaves some out. The table includes some 27,000 clones, 74% detected once. Before the COVID-19 pandemic, during about 2011-2019, CD4+ T cells were taken from unexposed donors. The cells were cultured for less than twelve days before CD4+ T cells were isolated. No antigen has been identified for these receptors. What was sequenced was CD4+ T cells from PBMCs, cultured in vitro. These receptors were obtained from a human donor in good health.

J is TRBJ2-1 and V is TRBV6-2 or TRBV6-3; D possibly corresponds to TRBD2 (6 bases). The CDR3 has 12 amino acids. CDR1 is MNHEY, CDR2 SVGEGT, per germline. V was pared by 4 bases and J by 5 bases, with 6 bases between. This CDR3 reads CASSWGDNEQFF. CDR3 coding DNA: TGTGCCAGCAGTTGGGGGGACAATGAGCAGTTCTTC.

V usage is TRBV5-5 and J usage is TRBJ2-2; 7 nucleotides match TRBD1. CDR1 is SGHKS, CDR2 YYEKEE, per germline (reference sequence). The CDR3 covers 15 residues. J was trimmed by 1 base and V by 1 base; bases with no gene match: 1. This chain's CDR3 is CASSLRTGNTGELFF. As DNA, the CDR3 is TGTGCCAGCAGCTTGAGGACAGGGAACACCGGGGAGCTGTTTTTT. Full variable domain (rest looked up from reference TRBV5-5 and TRBJ2-2): DAGVTQSPTHLIKTRGQQVTLRCSPISGHKSVSWYQQVLGQGPQFIFQYYEKEERGRGNFPDRFSARQFPNYSSELNVNALLLGDSALYLCASSLRTGNTGELFFGEGSRLTVL.

The chain uses TRBV14 and TRBJ1-2, with D uncertain. The V end lost 5 bases, the J end lost 8 bases, and 15 bases lay between the germline ends. The CDR3 has 13 amino acids. Germline V gene sequence: CDR1 SGHDN, CDR2 FVKESK. CDR3 sequence reads: CASSGSNDWGYTF. CDR3 DNA: TGTGCCAGCAGCGGAAGTAATGATTGGGGCTACACCTTC.